The rows below give T cell receptor beta chains drawn from one sample of a study of shared clonotypes between healthy human individuals. TCRdb's copy holds only in-frame clones and misses some; the assay was immunoSEQ multiplex PCR. The sample includes 2 million to 2.5 million clones, approximately 94% of them seen just once. What was sequenced was naive CD8+ T cells from PBMCs. These receptor sequences come from a man younger than 35 in good health. Some clones in this sample may be carry-over from other donors' samples. Each CDR3 is given with its conserved first and last residue. The order of the fields is V gene, clone size, D gene, J gene, CDR3 protein, CDR3 DNA. A D gene is named only where the DNA matches it firmly. For some rows the clone size is stated as once, few or many, or as a class when expanded; others skip it.

TRBV21-1,.,.,TRBJ1-5,CASSKITAEGINQPQHF,TGTGCCAGCAGCAAAATAACGGCCGAAGGCATTAATCAGCCCCAGCATTTT
TRBV12-5,.,.,TRBJ1-2,CASGLGSDRYGYTF,TGTGCTAGTGGTTTGGGGTCAGACCGCTATGGCTACACCTTC
TRBV2,.,TRBD2,TRBJ2-1,CASRDLAGGYNEQFF,TGTGCCAGCAGGGATCTAGCGGGGGGCTACAATGAGCAGTTCTTC
TRBV28,.,TRBD2,TRBJ2-7,CASSLEVSGSNSYEQYF,TGTGCCAGCAGTTTAGAGGTTAGCGGGAGCAATTCGTACGAGCAGTACTTC
TRBV9,.,TRBD1,TRBJ2-2,CASSGTTGVTGELFF,TGTGCCAGCAGCGGTACGACAGGGGTCACCGGGGAGCTGTTTTTT
TRBV27,.,TRBD2,TRBJ2-5,CASSLSSGRGETQYF,TGTGCCAGCAGTTTGTCGAGCGGGAGAGGAGAGACCCAGTACTTC
TRBV7-3,.,.,TRBJ2-5,CASSLGSGLLQETQYF,TGTGCCAGCAGCCTAGGATCGGGACTCTTACAAGAGACCCAGTACTTC
TRBV19,.,.,TRBJ2-7,CASRIRPGTYEQYF,TGTGCCAGTAGAATCCGGCCAGGGACCTACGAGCAGTACTTC
TRBV27,.,.,TRBJ2-7,CASSGEGSYEQYF,TGTGCCAGCAGCGGAGAGGGAAGCTACGAGCAGTACTTC
TRBV5-1,once,.,TRBJ1-1,CASSLEPPSEAFF,TGCGCCAGCAGCTTGGAACCACCGTCTGAAGCTTTCTTT
TRBV29-1,.,.,TRBJ1-2,CSAGWGNYGYTF,TGCAGCGCTGGTTGGGGGAACTATGGCTACACCTTC
TRBV19,once,.,TRBJ2-7,CASSIDRAKPVYEQYF,TGTGCCAGTAGTATAGATAGGGCGAAGCCGGTTTACGAGCAGTACTTC
TRBV9,.,.,TRBJ2-7,CASSSDSGNEQYF,TGTGCCAGCAGCTCCGACAGTGGCAACGAGCAGTACTTC
TRBV28,.,TRBD1,TRBJ2-1,CASSFLTGTGSYNEQFF,TGTGCCAGCAGTTTCCTCACCGGGACAGGGTCCTACAATGAGCAGTTCTTC
TRBV7-9,.,TRBD1,TRBJ2-2,CASSPWTGGRTGELFF,TGTGCCAGCAGCCCCTGGACAGGGGGCCGCACCGGGGAGCTGTTTTTT